This T cell receptor beta chain is from a study of blood T cell repertoires in COVID-19. On the study more broadly: There were acute and convalescent COVID-19 samples, and they came from the United States, Italy and Spain. T cells, B-cell-depleted T cells, or PBMCs provided the cDNA or gDNA that served as material.

Patients in Seattle were enrolled during active infection, then followed longitudinally. The authors' processing: Cell counts per sample came from amplifying reference gene primers. Here immunoSEQ multiplex PCR was the method, and the copy in TCRdb shows in-frame clones only, minus some. That table gives V, J and clone size, and the DNA gave D and trimming. This sample carries under 250,000 clones, 85% to 90% of them seen once, and the ten largest clones take approximately 2.4%. The CDR3 loop spans 15 amino acids. With V trimmed by 2 bases and J by 5 bases, 5 bases remained unmatched. CDR1 and CDR2 from the germline V gene are KGHSH and LQKENI.

The J gene is TRBJ2-2, the V gene TRBV18; 7 bases match TRBD1. This sequence was found in a man aged 30 to 45 with COVID-19, enrolled during active disease. Sequenced: peripheral blood. The CDR3 DNA reads as TGTGCCAGCTCACCAAGCGAACAGGGGACCGGGGAGCTGTTTTTT. Translating gives CASSPSEQGTGELFF.